This TCR beta chain was identified during a study of blood T cells in healthy people across ages. Every donor contributed about 10 milliliters of peripheral blood by blood draw. Findings and limits, study-wide: Naive and antigen-experienced cells were not separated, limiting conclusive comparison. Age brought a roughly linear fall in TCR beta diversity measured per million T cells.

Combining a sample-barcoded 5' primer with a J-beta primer mix, a second PCR ran for about 7 to 12 cycles. Each cDNA molecule carried a tag from a template-switch adaptor that contained 12 random nucleotides. TCRdb ran MiXCR on the 5' RACE reads and lists one entry per CDR3 protein. Seen here are 870,000 or so distinct CDR3 sequences, under 30% observed once, and the top ten hold roughly a sixth. Regarding this clonotype: Its specificity is unknown.

V dropped 6 bases and J dropped 6; count of bases not matched to a gene: 6. CDR3 length: 15 amino acids. This TCR derives from an elderly woman in good health. The sample taken for sequencing was blood. V gene TRBV12-3 or TRBV12-4 combines with J gene TRBJ2-2, with 11 bases lining up with TRBD1. CDR3 region: CASRDRGQGSGELFF. The CDR3 DNA is TGTGCCAGCAGGGACAGGGGGCAAGGGTCCGGGGAGCTGTTTTTT.